Listed below are T cell receptor beta chains from one sample, sequenced in a study of cytomegalovirus exposure and HLA in healthy donors. Sequencing used immunoSEQ multiplex PCR; TCRdb keeps in-frame clones, though not all of them. The table shows under 150,000 clones, with roughly 90% occurring only once. Sequencing was performed on PBMCs. The source of these receptors is a woman aged 18-30 years in good health and CMV-seropositive. The CDR3 runs from the conserved cysteine through the conserved F or W. D genes are given only for firm matches. Clone size is shown for a subset of rows, as once, few, many or a class of expanded clone.

v_call,d_call,j_call,clone_size,cdr3_aa,cdr3_nt
TRBV11-3,.,TRBJ2-1,.,CASSPSVIRNEQFF,TGTGCCAGCAGCCCCTCGGTAATCCGGAATGAGCAGTTCTTC
TRBV6-6,TRBD1,TRBJ1-1,.,CASRRGTGGNTEAFF,TGTGCCAGCAGGAGAGGGACAGGGGGCAACACTGAAGCTTTCTTT
TRBV6-1,TRBD2,TRBJ2-1,.,CASSELAGGSYNEQFF,TGTGCCAGCAGTGAACTAGCGGGGGGCTCCTACAATGAGCAGTTCTTC
TRBV7-6,.,TRBJ2-1,once,CASSLGGRGFYNEQFF,TGTGCCAGCAGTTTGGGGGGAAGGGGTTTCTACAATGAGCAGTTCTTC
TRBV5-6,.,TRBJ1-5,.,CASSYGTLSNQPQHF,TGTGCCAGCAGCTATGGGACTCTTAGCAATCAGCCCCAGCATTTT
TRBV7-9,TRBD1,TRBJ2-3,.,CASSLMTGTGTRDTQYF,TGTGCCAGCAGCTTAATGACTGGGACAGGGACCCGGGATACGCAGTATTTT
TRBV18,.,TRBJ1-1,.,CASSPTGLYSGNTEAFF,TGTGCCAGCTCACCCACAGGGCTTTACTCAGGGAACACTGAAGCTTTCTTT
TRBV2,TRBD1,TRBJ2-2,.,CARHRDSPNTGELFF,TGTGCCAGACACCGGGACAGCCCGAACACCGGGGAGCTGTTTTTT
TRBV5-1,TRBD1,TRBJ1-1,.,CASSIPGTDTEAFF,TGCGCCAGCAGCATCCCCGGGACAGACACTGAAGCTTTCTTT
TRBV11-2,.,TRBJ1-2,.,CASSLASASYYGYTF,TGTGCCAGCAGCTTAGCTAGCGCCAGCTACTATGGCTACACCTTC
TRBV21-1,.,TRBJ1-1,.,CASKSNSEGFPVNTEAFF,TGTGCCAGCAAATCCAACAGCGAGGGCTTCCCCGTGAACACTGAAGCTTTCTTT
TRBV6-1,.,TRBJ1-3,.,CASSGQAISGNTIYF,TGTGCCAGCAGTGGGCAGGCAATCTCTGGAAACACCATATATTTT
TRBV9,TRBD2,TRBJ2-3,.,CASSTGGLAGVPTDTQYF,TGTGCCAGCAGCACCGGAGGACTAGCAGGAGTACCCACAGATACGCAGTATTTT
TRBV6-5,.,TRBJ1-2,.,CASSLGRGGYGYTF,TGTGCCAGCAGTTTGGGCCGTGGTGGCTATGGCTACACCTTC
TRBV7-3,TRBD2,TRBJ2-4,once,CASRFLGREGHRAKNIQYF,TGTGCCAGCAGGTTTCTCGGGCGGGAGGGCCATCGGGCCAAAAACATTCAGTACTTC
TRBV14,.,TRBJ2-3,.,CASSPTDASTDTQYF,TGTGCCAGCAGCCCGACAGACGCTAGCACAGATACGCAGTATTTT
TRBV2,.,TRBJ1-2,few,CASSEVQGSYGYTF,TGTGCCAGCAGTGAAGTCCAGGGGAGCTATGGCTACACCTTC
TRBV11-1,.,TRBJ1-1,.,CASEPGHSNTEAFF,TGTGCCAGTGAGCCGGGACATTCGAACACTGAAGCTTTCTTT
TRBV2,TRBD1,TRBJ1-4,.,CASSDRDSNEKLFF,TGTGCCAGCAGTGATCGGGACAGTAATGAAAAACTGTTTTTT
TRBV30,TRBD1,TRBJ1-3,.,CAWRATGGNTIYF,TGTGCCTGGAGGGCGACAGGGGGGAACACCATATATTTT
TRBV5-1,.,TRBJ1-2,once,CASSGGSNYGYTF,TGCGCCAGCTCGGGAGGGTCGAACTATGGCTACACCTTC
TRBV30,.,TRBJ2-1,.,CAWNNRARVQFF,TGTGCCTGGAATAACAGGGCACGGGTGCAGTTCTTC
TRBV5-1,.,TRBJ2-1,.,CASSLEQGIYNEQFF,TGCGCCAGCAGCTTGGAACAGGGAATTTACAATGAGCAGTTCTTC
TRBV19,.,TRBJ1-5,.,CASSRSYGQPQHF,TGTGCCAGTAGTAGGTCCTACGGTCAGCCCCAGCATTTT
TRBV5-6,.,TRBJ2-1,.,CASSLFQGNNEQFF,TGTGCCAGCAGCCTATTCCAGGGAAACAATGAGCAGTTCTTC
TRBV2,.,TRBJ1-3,.,CASSEGAGAGNTIYF,TGTGCCAGCAGTGAAGGGGCGGGGGCCGGAAACACCATATATTTT